A single sample is the source of the 18 T cell receptor beta chains below, sequenced in a study of blood T cell repertoires in COVID-19. This table comes from immunoSEQ multiplex PCR, and its TCRdb copy is limited to in-frame clones, with some not included. The profile covers some 51,000 clones, with 80% to 95% appearing a single time and under 15% taken by the ten largest. Specimen: peripheral blood. The receptors derive from a human donor with active COVID-19. The donor label of this sample is uncertain.

The CDR3 DNA is TGCGCCAGCAGCCAAGGAGCGGGGGGCAAGGATGAGCAGTTCTTC. Protein: CASSQGAGGKDEQFF. This chain connects TRBV4-1 to TRBJ2-1; 9 bases are a match to TRBD2. The length of the CDR3 is 15 residues. Germline CDR1 and CDR2: MGHRA and YSYEKL. The trim removed 1 base at V and 8 bases at J, leaving 6 bases unmatched.

The chain links TRBV10-3 to TRBJ2-7, with 8 bases aligning to TRBD1. Germline values: CDR1 ENHRY, CDR2 SYGVKD. The CDR3 totals 14 residues. Trimming removed 4 bases from V and 5 bases from J; junction bases left unmatched: 7. The CDR3 here is CAISVGRGRDEQYF. CDR3 sequence (DNA): TGTGCCATCAGTGTGGGCAGGGGGCGAGACGAGCAGTACTTC.

The chain combines TRBV5-1 with TRBJ2-7; 14 bases agree with TRBD2. Trimming took 7 bases from V and 5 from J; bases not matched to a gene: 8. The germline CDR1 and CDR2 sequences are SGHRS and YFSETQ. The CDR3 covers 15 residues. The CDR3 here is CASRTGTSGSDEQYF. Here the CDR3 DNA reads TGCGCCAGCCGTACCGGGACTAGCGGGAGTGACGAGCAGTACTTC.

The chain employs TRBV7-9 and TRBJ1-6, with D uncertain. The germline V gene encodes CDR1 SEHNR and CDR2 FQNEAQ (reference sequence). The CDR3 loop spans 11 amino acids. Trimming cost V 10 bases and J 8 bases, with 9 bases left between them. The CDR3: CATSPDSPLHF. Here the CDR3 DNA reads TGTGCCACTTCGCCAGATTCACCCCTCCACTTT.

The rearrangement joins TRBV7-9 to TRBJ2-6; 11 nucleotides line up with TRBD2. The CDR3 extends over 18 amino acids. The trim removed 5 bases at V and 2 bases at J, leaving 8 bases unmatched. CDR1 is SEHNR and CDR2 is FQNEAQ in the germline V gene (reference sequence). The CDR3 sequence is CASSPVAGGPPGANVLTF. The CDR3 DNA reads as TGTGCCAGCAGCCCCGTAGCGGGAGGGCCCCCTGGGGCCAACGTCCTGACTTTC.

This clone has ten or more counts. The chain combines TRBV27 with TRBJ2-1; 14 bases align to TRBD2. Losses at the gene ends were 5 bases for V and 6 bases for J; bases not matched to a gene: 6. Germline V lookup: CDR1 MNHEY, CDR2 SMNVEV (reference sequence). The CDR3 is 16 residues long. The DNA for the CDR3 is TGTGCCAGCAGTCCTCTGACTAGCGGGGGGGCCAATGAGCAGTTCTTC. Translated, it gives CASSPLTSGGANEQFF.

The V call is TRBV18, the J call TRBJ1-1, with a tentative D call TRBD1 (6 bases). In germline, CDR1 is KGHSH, CDR2 LQKENI. CDR3 length equals 15 residues. The V end was cut by 6 bases, the J end by 0 bases, with 14 bases between. CDR3: CASSPTDRLNTEAFF. The CDR3 DNA follows: TGTGCCAGCTCTCCAACGGACAGACTGAACACTGAAGCTTTCTTT.

This clone was detected many times. V and J are TRBV6-5 and TRBJ2-1, with D possibly being TRBD2 (5 bases). Trimming took off 3 bases at V and 6 bases at J, with 18 bases between the two ends. Looked up from germline, CDR1 is MNHEY and CDR2 is SVGAGI. The length of the CDR3 is 16 residues. In DNA form, the CDR3 reads TGTGCCAGCAGTTATGGGGAGCCCTCTATTGGCAATGAGCAGTTCTTC. Protein product: CASSYGEPSIGNEQFF.

This sequence joins TRBV18 and TRBJ2-1; 8 bases are shared with TRBD1. The CDR3 runs to 15 residues. Germline trimming cut 5 bases from V and 6 bases from J; bases unmatched to any gene: 9. The germline V gene has CDR1 KGHSH and CDR2 LQKENI. This chain's CDR3 is CASSEMTGVFNEQFF. The CDR3 coding sequence is TGTGCCAGCTCAGAGATGACAGGGGTTTTCAATGAGCAGTTCTTC.

The rearrangement links TRBV6-5 to TRBJ1-5, with 7 nucleotides matching TRBD1. CDR1 and CDR2 from the germline V gene are MNHEY and SVGAGI. The V and J ends lost 4 bases and 0 bases, in that order; junction bases with no gene match: 3. The CDR3 has 15 amino acids. CDR3 protein: CASSLQGYSNQPQHF. Written as DNA, the CDR3 is TGTGCCAGCAGTTTACAGGGGTATAGCAATCAGCCCCAGCATTTT.

The chain carries TRBV5-1 and TRBJ1-1; D not certain. From germline, CDR1 is SGHRS and CDR2 YFSETQ. Trimming removed 2 bases from V and 4 bases from J, with 12 bases in between. This CDR3 has 14 amino acids. The CDR3 DNA sequence: TGCGCCAGCAGCTTAATCCCCCCTAGCACTGAAGCTTTCTTT. Translating gives CASSLIPPSTEAFF. The variable domain in full, with the rest retrieved from reference TRBV5-1 and TRBJ1-1, is KAGVTQTPRYLIKTRGQQVTLSCSPISGHRSVSWYQQTPGQGLQFLFEYFSETQRNKGNFPGRFSGRQFSNSRSEMNVSTLELGDSALYLCASSLIPPSTEAFFGQGTRLTVV.

This clone was observed a handful of times. The rearrangement links TRBV29-1 to TRBJ1-2, with unresolved D. There are 13 residues in the CDR3. With 4 bases removed from V and 0 bases from J, the gap between germline ends came to 9 bases. Germline values: CDR1 SQVTM, CDR2 ANQGSEA. The CDR3 DNA reads TGCAGCGTTGCACCCACAGCTAACTATGGCTACACCTTC. Protein sequence: CSVAPTANYGYTF.

V gene TRBV2 combines with J gene TRBJ1-3; 7 nucleotides match TRBD1. Losses at the gene ends were 6 bases for V and 6 bases for J; bases not matched to a gene: 5. Germline CDR1 and CDR2: SNHLY and FYNNEI. The CDR3 has 13 residues. The CDR3: CASRQGSENTIYF. The CDR3 DNA follows: TGTGCCAGCAGACAGGGGAGCGAAAACACCATATATTTT.

This chain joins TRBV5-8 and TRBJ2-3, with a possible D match to TRBD2 (5 bases). V was clipped by 4 bases and J by 1 base, with 16 bases between them. This CDR3 is 16 amino acids long. Germline CDR1 reads SGHTS; CDR2 reads YDEGEE. CDR3: CASSPASRRGTDTQYF. CDR3 in DNA: TGTGCCAGCAGCCCGGCCTCAAGGCGGGGCACAGATACGCAGTATTTT.

This chain links TRBV5-1 with TRBJ2-7; tentative D call: TRBD1 (6 bases). The CDR3 has 15 residues. Trimming removed 0 bases at V and 2 bases at J, with 12 bases between. Germline V lookup: CDR1 SGHRS, CDR2 YFSETQ. The CDR3 loop is CASSLEVGGPYEQYF. Written as DNA, the CDR3 is TGCGCCAGCAGCTTGGAGGTAGGGGGTCCCTACGAGCAGTACTTC.

The V and J genes are TRBV7-3 and TRBJ1-2; TRBD1 matches 8 bases. The CDR3 is 15 residues long. CDR1 is SGHTA, CDR2 FQGTGA, per germline. Trimming took 5 bases from V and 8 from J; bases not matched to a gene: 13. The CDR3 spells CASSQTTGAKSGYTF. The CDR3 nucleotides read TGTGCCAGCAGCCAAACGACAGGGGCCAAGTCAGGCTACACCTTC.

The rearrangement links TRBV6-5 to TRBJ1-1; D call uncertain. The V gene's germline CDR1 is MNHEY and CDR2 SVGAGI. Trimming took off 2 bases at V and 4 bases at J, with 17 bases between the two ends. The CDR3 covers 16 residues. The CDR3 region is CASSYNPKRGSTEAFF. CDR3 sequence (DNA): TGTGCCAGCAGTTACAACCCTAAGAGAGGGAGCACTGAAGCTTTCTTT.

The rearrangement joins TRBV7-6 to TRBJ1-3; D is unclear. Germline CDR1 is SGHVS and CDR2 is FNYEAQ. CDR3 length equals 16 residues. V shed 5 bases and J shed 0 bases, with 14 bases lying between them. The CDR3 reads CASSPYLPSSGNTIYF. Here the CDR3 DNA reads TGTGCCAGCAGCCCTTACCTGCCGAGCTCTGGAAACACCATATATTTT.